One sample yielded the 19 T cell receptor beta chains listed below, sequenced in a study of molecular identifiers for immune sequencing clone quantification (dated by TCRdb to 2016 to 2019). Preparation of the library involved PCR. For sequencing, an Illumina HiSeq 4000 was employed. TCRdb reworked the public reads: Q25 trimming with fastp, MiXCR clone assembly, productive beta chains retained. One record per CDR3 amino acid sequence lists the most common genes and DNA. This sample is represented by about 640,000 distinct CDR3 sequences; around 20% of them were singletons. The leading ten clones occupy about 0.9% of the sample. Sequencing was done on a sample of naive CD8+ T cells from blood, with Jurkat cell RNA spiked in. The cell subset or site label of this sample denotes: FACS-sorted CD8+CD4-CCR7+CD45RA+ naive T cells. These receptors were collected from a human donor in good health. Some libraries in this study had Jurkat cell RNA spiked in.

This clonotype was seen repeatedly, ten times or more. The chain links TRBV10-3 to TRBJ2-1; 7 nucleotides line up with TRBD1. With V trimmed by 7 bases and J by 0 bases, 9 bases remained unmatched. There are 16 residues in the CDR3. Germline-derived CDR1 and CDR2 are ENHRY and SYGVKD. CDR3 amino acids: CAIIDREESSYNEQFF. CDR3 nucleotide sequence: TGTGCCATCATAGACAGGGAAGAAAGCTCCTACAATGAGCAGTTCTTC.

This clonotype came up many times. The chain uses TRBV30 and TRBJ2-3, with D possibly matching TRBD1 (6 bases). The ends were cut back, 1 base at V and 2 bases at J, with 13 bases in the middle. Germline V CDR1 and CDR2: GTSNPN, SVGIG (reference sequence). The CDR3 has 15 residues. This chain's CDR3 is CAWSAGTRNTDTQYF. CDR3 nucleotide sequence: TGTGCCTGGAGTGCCGGGACACGCAACACAGATACGCAGTATTTT.

At least ten counts were recorded for this clonotype. Compared with germline, one end of the junction differs, possibly owing to a read error. The chain recombines TRBV7-7 with TRBJ2-4, with TRBD2 as a possible D gene (6 bases). The CDR3 loop spans 13 amino acids. CDR1 SSHAT and CDR2 FNYEAQ come from the germline V gene (reference sequence). CDR3 residues: CASSFGGFGFQYF. DNA of the CDR3: TGTGCTAGCAGCTTCGGGGGTTTCGGCTTCCAGTACTTC. The complete variable domain, with remaining parts taken from reference TRBV7-7 and TRBJ2-4, reads GAGVSQSPRYKVTKRGQDVTLRCDPISSHATLYWYQQALGQGPEFLTYFNYEAQPDKSGLPSDRFSAERPEGSISTLTIQRTEQRDSAMYRCASSFGGFGFQYFGAGTRLSVL.

The V gene is TRBV19, the J gene TRBJ2-7; 12 bases fit TRBD1. Trimming removed 2 bases from V and 7 bases from J; junction bases left unmatched: 9. This CDR3 spans 16 amino acids. Germline-derived CDR1 and CDR2 are LNHDA and SQIVND (reference sequence). In DNA form, the CDR3 reads TGTGCCAGTAGTATAACTGCGGGACAGGGGGCGCGAGAGCAGTACTTC. Amino acids: CASSITAGQGAREQYF.

This clonotype was detected ten times or more. The rearrangement joins TRBV5-4 to TRBJ2-3; D is unclear. Trimming pared 4 bases from V and 0 bases from J, leaving 21 bases between. Germline loops: CDR1 SGHNT, CDR2 YYREEE (reference sequence). This CDR3 contains 18 residues. The CDR3 nucleotides read TGTGCCAGCAGCCCCCTCGACGGGTCGACGTCTAGCACAGATACGCAGTATTTT. As protein: CASSPLDGSTSSTDTQYF.

This clonotype was observed many times. The chain recombines TRBV5-4 with TRBJ2-3, with D possibly called TRBD1 or TRBD2 (5 bases each). V was pared by 4 bases and J by 0 bases, with 15 bases between. The CDR3 loop spans 16 amino acids. Germline values: CDR1 SGHNT, CDR2 YYREEE (reference sequence). The CDR3 DNA reads as TGTGCCAGCAGCCCGAGTGTCGGGGCCAGCACAGATACGCAGTATTTT. It yields the protein CASSPSVGASTDTQYF.

This clonotype showed up just once. A much larger clonotype is one base distant, so this may be a read error. The chain recombines TRBV7-2 with TRBJ2-7; a weak D match, TRBD1 (7 bases). The germline CDR1 and CDR2 sequences are SGHTA and FQGNSA. There are 15 residues in the CDR3. The ends were cut back, 4 bases at V and 2 bases at J, with 15 bases in the middle. CDR3 protein: CASSSAGGSPYEQYF. For the CDR3, the DNA is TGTGCCAGCAGCTCCGCAGGGGGGAGCCCCTACGAGCAGTACTTC.

This rearrangement joins TRBV6-1 to TRBJ2-1, with D hard to call. Germline CDR1 reads MNHNS; CDR2 reads SASEGT. The CDR3 sequence is 12 residues long. Trimming took off 8 bases at V and 6 bases at J, with 11 bases between the two ends. Here the CDR3 DNA reads TGTGCCAGCGGACCGCTAAGCAATGAGCAGTTCTTC. Protein sequence: CASGPLSNEQFF.

Worth noting for this clonotype: A much larger clone differs from this one at a single base, so this may be a read error. This sequence joins TRBV20-1 and TRBJ1-1; tentatively, D is TRBD1 (5 bases). Per germline, CDR1 DFQATT and CDR2 SNEGSKA (reference sequence). The CDR3 has 15 amino acids. Trimming cost V 0 bases and J 1 base, with 12 bases left between them. The CDR3 nucleotides are TGCAGTGCTAGAGACCAGACGGGGACGAACACTGAAGCTTTCTTT. Its translation is CSARDQTGTNTEAFF.

This clonotype was seen at least ten times. V is TRBV4-2 and J is TRBJ1-1; no definite D call. V dropped 0 bases and J dropped 5 bases, with 7 bases sitting between them. CDR3 length equals 13 residues. The germline V gene encodes CDR1 LGHNA and CDR2 YNFKEQ. In nucleotides, the CDR3 is TGTGCCAGCAGCCAAGATCAACGGACTGAAGCTTTCTTT. Its protein is CASSQDQRTEAFF.

This clonotype was detected ten times or more. This sequence joins TRBV6-6 and TRBJ2-1, with D unclear. V lost 5 bases to trimming and J lost 5 bases, with 7 bases between them. The germline CDR1 and CDR2 sequences are MNHNY and SVGAGI (reference sequence). The CDR3 has 12 amino acids. The DNA for the CDR3 is TGTGCCAGCAGTCCTAGGGACAATGAGCAGTTCTTC. Its protein product is CASSPRDNEQFF.

This clonotype was found many times. The chain has TRBV29-1 and TRBJ2-7; 9 bases are a match to TRBD1. Germline CDR1 SQVTM, CDR2 ANQGSEA. V trimming: 1 base; J trimming: 4 bases; junction bases outside the gene matches: 8. This CDR3 region has 15 residues. The DNA of the CDR3 is TGCAGCGTTGAAGTTTTCACAGGGGGCGTTTACGAGCAGTACTTC. It translates to CSVEVFTGGVYEQYF.

This clonotype has only a few counts. The gene calls are TRBV7-9 and TRBJ1-4; 9 bases are shared with TRBD1. This CDR3 comprises 16 residues. Germline V gives CDR1 SEHNR, CDR2 FQNEAQ (reference sequence). With V trimmed by 3 bases and J by 7 bases, 9 bases remained unmatched. CDR3 sequence: CASSFMPGTGSEKLFF. CDR3 bases: TGTGCCAGCAGCTTCATGCCCGGGACAGGGAGTGAAAAACTGTTTTTT.

In this sample, this clonotype turned up many times. One junction end does not reproduce the germline sequence, and a read error may be involved. This rearrangement joins TRBV28 to TRBJ1-1; D unclear. The CDR3 covers 14 residues. Germline lookup yields CDR1 MDHEN and CDR2 SYDVKM. The chain's CDR3 is CASSFMSVNAEAFF. CDR3 sequence (DNA): TGTGCCAGCAGTTTCATGTCCGTGAACGCTGAAGCTTTCTTT.

The chain joins TRBV7-6 to TRBJ2-2, with 8 bases matching TRBD1. The CDR3 covers 14 residues. Germline loops: CDR1 SGHVS, CDR2 FNYEAQ. The trim removed 2 bases at V and 7 bases at J, leaving 3 bases unmatched. The CDR3, as DNA: TGTGCCAGCAGCTTATACAGGGGGAACGGGGAGCTGTTTTTT. This gives the protein CASSLYRGNGELFF.

This clonotype was observed a single time. A much larger clone is a single base away; this may be a read error. The DNA is omitted, as the CDR3 cannot be located on it reliably, and the CDR3 follows TCRdb's listing. The chain employs TRBV7-9 and TRBJ2-7; the table's D gene call, TRBD1, was not cross checked with the DNA. Germline values: CDR1 SEHNR, CDR2 FQNEAQ (reference sequence). The CDR3 sequence runs 14 residues, both termini included. The CDR3 protein is CASSLVSGPGRLNF.

This clonotype was detected many times. The DNA for the CDR3 is TGTGCCAGCACTGGCGGGGGCGTGTTGGAGACCCAGTACTTC. Residues: CASTGGGVLETQYF. The rearrangement links TRBV6-1 to TRBJ2-5, with D possibly being TRBD2 (7 bases). The V gene lost 7 bases and the J gene lost 5 bases, with 17 bases spanning the gap. Germline CDR1 reads MNHNS; CDR2 reads SASEGT. This CDR3 contains 14 residues.

With respect to this clonotype: An end of the junction differs from the germline gene, which may be a read error. The chain recombines TRBV27 with TRBJ2-7, with 7 bases that match TRBD1. The CDR3 sequence is 14 residues long. Germline CDR1 reads MNHEY; CDR2 reads SMNVEV (reference sequence). CDR3 region: CTSSARDSPYEQYF. As DNA, the CDR3 is TGTACCAGCAGTGCCCGGGACAGTCCCTACGAGCAGTACTTC.

This clonotype was recorded at least ten times. The rearrangement joins TRBV5-1 to TRBJ2-6; TRBD1 is a possible D gene (5 bases). The ends were cut back, 3 bases at V and 1 base at J, with 8 bases in the middle. This CDR3 spans 15 amino acids. Germline V gene lookup returns CDR1 SGHRS and CDR2 YFSETQ. CDR3 DNA sequence: TGCGCCAGCAGCTCCGACAGATCTGGGGCCAACGTCCTGACTTTC. Encoded protein: CASSSDRSGANVLTF.